This entry describes one T cell receptor beta chain. Measured with immunoSEQ multiplex PCR; TCRdb has only the in-frame clones, and not every one. The sample has about 330,000 clones; approximately 88% are singletons. The CDR3 sequence is 14 residues long. Germline CDR1 reads KGHSH; CDR2 reads LQKENI. V was clipped by 3 bases and J by 0 bases, with 8 bases between them. This sample is drawn from a study of blood T cell repertoires in COVID-19. Sequenced: PBMCs or T cells enriched from blood (not recorded which). The TCR was taken from a young man who had recovered from COVID-19. This rearrangement joins TRBV18 to TRBJ1-1; D is undetermined. The CDR3 reads CASSPQSMNTEAFF. DNA for the CDR3: TGTGCCAGCTCACCTCAATCTATGAACACTGAAGCTTTCTTT. The whole variable domain, remainder taken from reference TRBV18 and TRBJ1-1, is NAGVMQNPRHLVRRRGQEARLRCSPMKGHSHVYWYRQLPEEGLKFMVYLQKENIIDESGMPKERFSAEFPKEGPSILRIQQVVRGDSAAYFCASSPQSMNTEAFFGQGTRLTVV.